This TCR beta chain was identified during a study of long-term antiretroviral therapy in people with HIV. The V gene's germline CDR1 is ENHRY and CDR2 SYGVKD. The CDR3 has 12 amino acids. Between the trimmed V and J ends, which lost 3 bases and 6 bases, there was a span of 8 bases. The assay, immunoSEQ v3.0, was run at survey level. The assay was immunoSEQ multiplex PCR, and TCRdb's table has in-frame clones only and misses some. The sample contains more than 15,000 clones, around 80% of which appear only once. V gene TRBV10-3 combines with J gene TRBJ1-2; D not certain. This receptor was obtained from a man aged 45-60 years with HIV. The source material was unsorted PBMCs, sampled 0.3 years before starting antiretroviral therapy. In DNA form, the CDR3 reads TGTGCCATCAGTGACAGGCCGGATGGCTACACCTTC. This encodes CAISDRPDGYTF.